This T cell receptor beta chain was retrieved from a study of blood T cell repertoires in COVID-19. This clone was detected once. TCRdb's copy holds only in-frame clones and misses some; the assay was immunoSEQ multiplex PCR. The table has approximately 230,000 clones, 88% seen once. Sequenced material: peripheral blood. This receptor was obtained from an elderly man with acute or convalescent COVID-19.

Here the CDR3 reads CSVELPDSTDTQYF. For the CDR3, the DNA is TGCAGCGTTGAACTGCCAGATAGCACAGATACGCAGTATTTT. The V call is TRBV29-1, the J call TRBJ2-3, with D uncertain. The CDR3 consists of 14 residues. CDR1 and CDR2 (germline): SQVTM, ANQGSEA. The V gene lost 2 bases and the J gene lost 0 bases, with 9 bases spanning the gap.